The 25 T cell receptor beta chains below were found in one sample sequenced in a study of long-term antiretroviral therapy in people with HIV. The run of the v3.0 immunoSEQ assay was at survey level. The table came from immunoSEQ multiplex PCR; TCRdb's copy has only in-frame clones and leaves some out. This table holds 42,000 or so clones, roughly 90% found once. The sequences come from unsorted PBMCs, collected 1.2 years after starting antiretroviral therapy. All receptors derive from a woman aged 45-59 years with HIV.

This chain's CDR3 is CARSRFSGGPTLEQFF. The CDR3 region has the DNA TGTGCCAGAAGCCGTTTCTCTGGGGGTCCAACCTTGGAGCAGTTCTTC. The chain couples TRBV5-3 to TRBJ2-1, with D perhaps being TRBD1 or TRBD2 (5 bases each). TRBV5-3 is an open reading frame, and its role is uncertain. The CDR3 spans 16 residues. The V and J ends lost 4 bases and 10 bases respectively, with 24 bases between them.

This clone appeared a few times. The gene calls are TRBV27 and TRBJ2-7; D is perhaps TRBD1 (6 bases). Trimming took off 6 bases at V and 0 bases at J, with 15 bases between the two ends. The CDR3 runs to 15 residues. The germline V gene has CDR1 MNHEY and CDR2 SMNVEV (reference sequence). The CDR3 nucleotides read TGTGCCAGCAGGTTACAGGGAAAGGGCTCCTACGAGCAGTACTTC. This gives the protein CASRLQGKGSYEQYF.

This chain joins TRBV30 and TRBJ2-5, with 8 nucleotides matching TRBD1. The CDR3 contains 15 residues. The germline V gene has CDR1 GTSNPN and CDR2 SVGIG (reference sequence). The V and J ends lost 3 bases and 4 bases, in that order; junction bases with no gene match: 10. CDR3 nucleotides: TGTGCCTGGAGCGTGACAGGGGTGATGGGAGAGACCCAGTACTTC. It yields the protein CAWSVTGVMGETQYF.

The genes are TRBV5-4 and TRBJ2-3, with D uncertain. V gave up 4 bases and J gave up 4 bases, with 19 bases separating them. Germline CDR1 reads SGHNT; CDR2 reads YYREEE (reference sequence). There are 16 residues in the CDR3. The CDR3 coding sequence is TGTGCCAGCAGCCAGGTGGTGTTAGCAGAATCAGATACGCAGTATTTT. It encodes CASSQVVLAESDTQYF. Combining the CDR3 with reference TRBV5-4 and TRBJ2-3 gives the whole variable domain ETGVTQSPTHLIKTRGQQVTLRCSSQSGHNTVSWYQQALGQGPQFIFQYYREEENGRGNFPPRFSGLQFPNYSSELNVNALELDDSALYLCASSQVVLAESDTQYFGPGTRLTVL.

This chain uses TRBV27 with TRBJ1-1; perhaps TRBD1 as D (6 bases). The CDR3 runs to 15 residues. Germline V CDR1 and CDR2: MNHEY, SMNVEV (reference sequence). Between the trimmed V and J ends, which lost 6 bases and 5 bases, there was a span of 19 bases. CDR3 amino acids: CASSRIQGRGTEAFF. CDR3 in DNA: TGTGCCAGCAGCAGGATACAGGGAAGAGGAACTGAAGCTTTCTTT.

CDR3 in amino acids: CASSIDRGVQFF. The CDR3 DNA follows: TGTGCCAGTAGTATAGATCGGGGGGTGCAGTTCTTC. This chain uses TRBV19 with TRBJ2-1; 7 nucleotides align to TRBD2. Germline V gene sequence: CDR1 LNHDA, CDR2 SQIVND (reference sequence). With V trimmed by 0 bases and J by 12 bases, 2 bases remained unmatched. The length of the CDR3 is 12 residues.

The V and J genes are TRBV6-1 and TRBJ2-5; D gene uncertain. Trimming cost V 5 bases and J 4 bases, with 14 bases left between them. Germline assignment: CDR1 MNHNS and CDR2 SASEGT. CDR3 length equals 14 residues. CDR3 protein: CASSHGPGGETQYF. CDR3 DNA sequence: TGTGCCAGCAGTCACGGGCCGGGCGGAGAGACCCAGTACTTC.

This clone was observed a single time. This chain links TRBV6-6 with TRBJ2-2; D is perhaps TRBD1 or TRBD2 (6 bases each). Germline loops: CDR1 MNHNY, CDR2 SVGAGI (reference sequence). CDR3 length equals 16 residues. V lost 2 bases and J lost 5, with 15 bases in between. In DNA form, the CDR3 reads TGTGCCAGCAGTTACCCCCTCGGGGGCGGAACCGGGGAGCTGTTTTTT. It encodes CASSYPLGGGTGELFF.

The CDR3 DNA reads TGTGCCAGCAGTTACTCCACAGGGGACGACGAGCAGTACTTC. It encodes CASSYSTGDDEQYF. The V and J genes are TRBV6-5 and TRBJ2-7, with 7 bases identical to TRBD1. The CDR3 is made up of 14 amino acids. The germline V gene has CDR1 MNHEY and CDR2 SVGAGI. V lost 0 bases and J lost 5; bases outside the gene matches: 4.

The chain links TRBV6-4 to TRBJ1-2, with D perhaps TRBD1 (6 bases). This CDR3 spans 13 amino acids. The V gene lost 3 bases and the J gene lost 9 bases, with 14 bases spanning the gap. CDR1 MRHNA and CDR2 SNTAGT come from the germline V gene. CDR3 coding DNA: TGTGCCAGCAGTGAAGGTCAGGGGATGCGCTACACCTTC. Translation gives CASSEGQGMRYTF.

The J gene is TRBJ2-5, the V gene TRBV9, with D unclear. Germline V lookup: CDR1 SGDLS, CDR2 YYNGEE. Trimming took off 3 bases at V and 3 bases at J, with 9 bases between the two ends. The CDR3 runs 13 residues. Here the CDR3 DNA reads TGTGCCAGCAGCGCCCCCCCCGAAGAGACCCAGTACTTC. Translating it yields CASSAPPEETQYF.

The V and J genes are TRBV6-5 and TRBJ2-5; D gene ambiguous. The CDR3 has 14 amino acids. Germline CDR1 and CDR2: MNHEY and SVGAGI. V lost 0 bases to trimming and J lost 1 base, with 6 bases between them. CDR3 in amino acids: CASSYSGLQETQYF. For the CDR3, the DNA is TGTGCCAGCAGTTACTCTGGTCTCCAAGAGACCCAGTACTTC.

This chain joins TRBV15 and TRBJ1-2, with 12 nucleotides matching TRBD1. The junction had 6 bases not matched to a gene; V was cut back by 3 bases and J by 4 bases. This CDR3 comprises 16 residues. Germline values: CDR1 LNHNV, CDR2 YYDKDF (reference sequence). The CDR3, as DNA: TGTGCCACCAGCAGGGGCGGGACAGGGGGCTCCTATGGCTACACCTTC. This sequence encodes CATSRGGTGGSYGYTF. Combining the CDR3 with reference TRBV15 and TRBJ1-2 gives the whole variable domain DAMVIQNPRYQVTQFGKPVTLSCSQTLNHNVMYWYQQKSSQAPKLLFHYYDKDFNNEADTPDNFQSRRPNTSFCFLDIRSPGLGDTAMYLCATSRGGTGGSYGYTFGSGTRLTVV.

The chain carries TRBV18 and TRBJ2-4; 14 bases line up with TRBD2. The CDR3 has 18 residues. Germline CDR1 reads KGHSH; CDR2 reads LQKENI. Trimming at V came to 2 bases and at J to 0 bases, leaving 3 bases not matched to a gene. CDR3 coding DNA: TGTGCCAGCTCACCAGGGACTAGCGGGGGATTAGCCAAAAACATTCAGTACTTC. Amino acid sequence: CASSPGTSGGLAKNIQYF.

J is TRBJ2-7 and V is TRBV13, with 7 nucleotides matching TRBD1. This CDR3 has 13 residues. J lost 4 bases, V lost 8 bases, and 8 bases had no gene match. Germline V lookup: CDR1 PRHDT, CDR2 FYEKMQ (reference sequence). This CDR3 is CASGIGTDYEQYF. Here the CDR3 DNA reads TGTGCCAGCGGAATCGGGACAGATTACGAGCAGTACTTC. Together with reference TRBV13 and TRBJ2-7, the CDR3 gives the full variable domain: AAGVIQSPRHLIKEKRETATLKCYPIPRHDTVYWYQQGPGQDPQFLISFYEKMQSDKGSIPDRFSAQQFSDYHSELNMSSLELGDSALYFCASGIGTDYEQYFGPGTRLTVT.

The chain joins TRBV2 to TRBJ2-1, with D tentatively TRBD1 (5 bases). The CDR3 length is 14 residues. Trimming removed 6 bases from V and 9 bases from J, with 18 bases in between. Germline values: CDR1 SNHLY, CDR2 FYNNEI. CDR3 in DNA: TGTGCCAGCAGCCCCATAGGGTGGCAGGGTGAGCAGTTCTTC. It yields the protein CASSPIGWQGEQFF.

The V and J genes are TRBV30 and TRBJ2-7; tentative D call: TRBD1 (6 bases). V lost 1 base and J lost 2, with 15 bases in between. The germline CDR1 and CDR2 sequences are GTSNPN and SVGIG (reference sequence). The CDR3 runs to 15 residues. Written as DNA, the CDR3 is TGTGCCTGGAGTGCAGGACAGTGGGGGCCCTACGAGCAGTACTTC. This codes for CAWSAGQWGPYEQYF.

The V gene is TRBV6-5, the J gene TRBJ1-5; tentative D call: TRBD1 (5 bases). The V end was cut by 5 bases, the J end by 2 bases, with 7 bases between. Per the germline V gene, CDR1 is MNHEY and CDR2 is SVGAGI. This CDR3 comprises 13 residues. The CDR3 loop is CASSGTGNQPQHF. The CDR3 DNA is TGTGCCAGCAGTGGGACGGGCAATCAGCCCCAGCATTTT.

This clone was seen once. The rearrangement links TRBV7-2 to TRBJ2-5; D call uncertain. Trimming stripped 0 bases from V and 2 bases from J, with 4 bases between. Looked up from germline, CDR1 is SGHTA and CDR2 is FQGNSA. The CDR3 extends over 13 amino acids. CDR3 loop: CASSLARQETQYF. The CDR3 nucleotides read TGTGCCAGCAGCTTAGCCAGGCAAGAGACCCAGTACTTC.

The chain couples TRBV11-2 to TRBJ1-5; D unresolved. This CDR3 has 13 amino acids. Germline CDR1 is SGHAT and CDR2 is FQNNGV. Trimming pared 2 bases from V and 4 bases from J, leaving 6 bases between. DNA of the CDR3: TGTGCCAGCAGCTTAAGTGGGAATCAGCCCCAGCATTTT. Its protein is CASSLSGNQPQHF.

The chain uses TRBV5-1 and TRBJ2-7, with 9 bases lining up with TRBD1. Unmatched junction bases numbered 4, after V lost 2 bases and J lost 1 base. Germline V gene data show CDR1 as SGHRS and CDR2 as YFSETQ. CDR3 size: 15 residues. In DNA, the CDR3 is TGCGCCAGCAGCTTATCCGGGACAGGGTCCTACGAGCAGTACTTC. Its translation is CASSLSGTGSYEQYF.

This clone was detected a few times. This rearrangement joins TRBV7-9 to TRBJ1-4, with TRBD1 matching 7 bases. CDR1 is SEHNR and CDR2 is FQNEAQ in the germline V gene (reference sequence). V trimming: 4 bases; J trimming: 8 bases; junction bases outside the gene matches: 10. This CDR3 is 15 amino acids long. The CDR3 loop is CASSSRTGDEEKLFF. The CDR3 DNA reads TGTGCCAGCAGCTCGCGCACAGGGGACGAGGAAAAACTGTTTTTT.

This rearrangement joins TRBV5-4 to TRBJ2-2, with TRBD2 matching 12 bases. Germline lookup yields CDR1 SGHNT and CDR2 YYREEE (reference sequence). There are 16 residues in the CDR3. V was clipped by 4 bases and J by 6 bases; unmatched bases: 7. In DNA form, the CDR3 reads TGTGCCAGCAGCAAGACTAGCGGGGGCCTTCCCGGGGAGCTGTTTTTT. This encodes CASSKTSGGLPGELFF.

The chain joins TRBV29-1 to TRBJ1-1; TRBD1 is a possible D gene (6 bases). The germline V gene has CDR1 SQVTM and CDR2 ANQGSEA. The V and J ends lost 3 bases and 6 bases respectively, with 14 bases between them. This CDR3 region has 13 residues. CDR3 sequence: CSVDQGRGAEAFF. Written as DNA, the CDR3 is TGCAGCGTTGATCAGGGGCGGGGGGCTGAAGCTTTCTTT.

This clone occurred a few times. The rearrangement uses TRBV5-1 and TRBJ2-2; unclear D gene. Trimming pared 5 bases from V and 4 bases from J, leaving 3 bases between. The length of the CDR3 is 11 residues. Germline assignment: CDR1 SGHRS and CDR2 YFSETQ. CDR3 loop: CASRSTGELFF. CDR3 bases: TGCGCCAGCAGGTCCACCGGGGAGCTGTTTTTT.